These T cell receptor beta chains were read from a single sample in a study of CD8 T cells in Susac syndrome. From the immunoSEQ multiplex PCR reads, TCRdb called clonotypes with MiXCR, one entry per CDR3 protein. The sample records more than 85,000 distinct CDR3 sequences, about 95% being singletons. The sequencing input was CD4+ T cells from PBMCs. These receptors all stem from a human donor in good health. Both conserved end residues are part of each CDR3. A D gene is named only where the DNA matches it firmly. Part of the rows lack a size; the others show once, few, many or a class for expanded clones.

V: TRBV4-3; D: .; size: .; J: TRBJ1-2; DNA: TGCGCCAGCAGCCAAGATTTGGGACCAACTTCTAACTATGGCTACACCTTC; CDR3: CASSQDLGPTSNYGYTF
V: TRBV3-1; D: .; size: .; J: TRBJ2-7; DNA: TGTGCCAGCAGCCAAGGTGGCTACGAGCAGTACTTC; CDR3: CASSQGGYEQYF
V: TRBV7-9; D: .; size: .; J: TRBJ1-1; DNA: TGTGCCAGCAGCTTAAAGTGGGGAGACACTGAAGCTTTCTTT; CDR3: CASSLKWGDTEAFF
V: TRBV5-1; D: .; size: .; J: TRBJ1-6; DNA: TGCGCCAGCAGTTCCGACATAAATTCACCCCTCCACTTT; CDR3: CASSSDINSPLHF
V: TRBV20-1; D: TRBD1; size: .; J: TRBJ2-5; DNA: TGCAGTGCTAGGCCGGGACAGGGTAAAGAGACCCAGTACTTC; CDR3: CSARPGQGKETQYF
V: TRBV11-2; D: .; size: .; J: TRBJ2-7; DNA: TGTGCCAGCAGCTTAGAGCTAAGCCCCTACGAGCAGTACTTC; CDR3: CASSLELSPYEQYF
V: TRBV6-2/TRBV6-3; D: .; size: .; J: TRBJ2-7; DNA: TGTGCCAGCAGTTCCGGACATGTTCAGTACGAGCAGTACTTC; CDR3: CASSSGHVQYEQYF
V: TRBV15; D: TRBD1; size: .; J: TRBJ1-1; DNA: TGTGCCACCAGCAGAGAGGACAGGGGGAACACTGAAGCTTTCTTT; CDR3: CATSREDRGNTEAFF
V: TRBV29-1; D: .; size: .; J: TRBJ2-4; DNA: TGCAGCGTTGGAGTGGCCAAAAACATTCAGTACTTC; CDR3: CSVGVAKNIQYF
V: TRBV5-1; D: TRBD2; size: .; J: TRBJ2-7; DNA: TGCGCCAGCAGCATTTCTAGCGGGTTATCCTACGAGCAGTACTTC; CDR3: CASSISSGLSYEQYF
V: TRBV7-9; D: TRBD2; size: .; J: TRBJ2-5; DNA: TGTGCCAGCAGCTTAAGGGGACTAGCGGGGAAAGAGACCCAGTACTTC; CDR3: CASSLRGLAGKETQYF
V: TRBV3-1; D: .; size: .; J: TRBJ2-1; DNA: TGTGCCAGCAGCCCGCAATACGAGCAGTTCTTC; CDR3: CASSPQYEQFF
V: TRBV19; D: TRBD2; size: once; J: TRBJ2-2; DNA: TGTGCCAGTAGTTCCTCGAGGGCGGGAGGGCGAGTCGGGGAGCTGTTTTTT; CDR3: CASSSSRAGGRVGELFF
V: TRBV11-2; D: .; size: .; J: TRBJ2-3; DNA: TGTGCCAGCAGCTTAAAGGGGGATACGCAGTATTTT; CDR3: CASSLKGDTQYF
V: TRBV5-1; D: .; size: .; J: TRBJ2-3; DNA: TGCGCCAGCAGTCATGCAGGGGAGGATACGCAGTATTTT; CDR3: CASSHAGEDTQYF
V: TRBV2; D: .; size: .; J: TRBJ1-6; DNA: TGTGCCAGCAGTACAGCCGGGTCCTTAAGTTCACCCCTCCACTTT; CDR3: CASSTAGSLSSPLHF
V: TRBV23-1; D: .; size: .; J: TRBJ2-5; DNA: TGCGCCAGCAGTCAACACACGGGGAACCAAGAGACCCAGTACTTC; CDR3: CASSQHTGNQETQYF
V: TRBV7-9; D: .; size: .; J: TRBJ2-7; DNA: TGTGCCAGCAGCTTAGGAAGTCTGGTCCACGAGCAGTACTTC; CDR3: CASSLGSLVHEQYF
V: TRBV5-1; D: TRBD2; size: .; J: TRBJ2-7; DNA: TGCGCCAGCAGCCCCGTAGCGGGGGGGAGTAACGAGCAGTACTTC; CDR3: CASSPVAGGSNEQYF
V: TRBV3-1; D: .; size: .; J: TRBJ2-7; DNA: TGTGCCAGCAGCCAAGATCACAGGACGGCCACCTACGAGCAGTACTTC; CDR3: CASSQDHRTATYEQYF
V: TRBV11-3; D: TRBD2; size: .; J: TRBJ2-5; DNA: TGTGCCAGCAGCTCCGGGACTAGCGCACAAGAGACCCAGTACTTC; CDR3: CASSSGTSAQETQYF
V: TRBV20-1; D: TRBD2; size: .; J: TRBJ2-1; DNA: TGCAGTGCTAGAGATGGGTTAGCGGGAGAGAATGAGCAGTTCTTC; CDR3: CSARDGLAGENEQFF
V: TRBV29-1; D: .; size: .; J: TRBJ2-5; DNA: TGCAGCGTTGGGAACCGGTACCAAGAGACCCAGTACTTC; CDR3: CSVGNRYQETQYF
V: TRBV3-1; D: .; size: .; J: TRBJ1-1; DNA: TGTGCCAGCAGCCAATCAAGTCTGGCTTTCTTT; CDR3: CASSQSSLAFF
V: TRBV12-3/TRBV12-4; D: .; size: .; J: TRBJ1-5; DNA: TGTGCCAGCAGTTTGGAAGGGTCGGGCAATCAGCCCCAGCATTTT; CDR3: CASSLEGSGNQPQHF
V: TRBV19; D: .; size: .; J: TRBJ2-5; DNA: TGTGCCAGTAGGTCGCGGGCCTATCTCCAAGAGACCCAGTACTTC; CDR3: CASRSRAYLQETQYF
V: TRBV14; D: .; size: .; J: TRBJ2-4; DNA: TGTGCCAGCAGCCAAGGGAAAGCCAAAAACATTCAGTACTTC; CDR3: CASSQGKAKNIQYF
V: TRBV7-8; D: .; size: .; J: TRBJ1-2; DNA: TGTGCCAGCAGTTTAAGGACTGGGGCTCCACCGAGTGGCTACACCTTC; CDR3: CASSLRTGAPPSGYTF
V: TRBV25-1; D: .; size: .; J: TRBJ2-1; DNA: TGTGCCAGCAGCGCAGAAGGCGGGTCTAGGGGATACAATGAGCAGTTCTTC; CDR3: CASSAEGGSRGYNEQFF
V: TRBV5-1; D: .; size: .; J: TRBJ2-3; DNA: TGCGCCAGCAGAAGACGGTTTAGCACAGATACGCAGTATTTT; CDR3: CASRRRFSTDTQYF
V: TRBV5-1; D: TRBD1; size: .; J: TRBJ2-7; DNA: TGCGCCAGCAGCCCGGGACAGGGTTCGTACCACGAGCAGTACTTC; CDR3: CASSPGQGSYHEQYF
V: TRBV7-2; D: .; size: .; J: TRBJ2-5; DNA: TGTGCCAGCAGCTTCGGATTCGGTGGCCAAGAGACCCAGTACTTC; CDR3: CASSFGFGGQETQYF
V: TRBV29-1; D: .; size: once; J: TRBJ1-2; DNA: TGCAGCGTTGAACAAATCCGCTACTATGGCTACACCTTC; CDR3: CSVEQIRYYGYTF
V: TRBV5-1; D: .; size: .; J: TRBJ1-1; DNA: TGCGCCAGCAGCTTGATGGTGAACACTGAAGCTTTCTTT; CDR3: CASSLMVNTEAFF
V: TRBV6-6; D: .; size: .; J: TRBJ2-5; DNA: TGTGCCAGCAGTTACTCTACAGAGGGAGAGACCCAGTACTTC; CDR3: CASSYSTEGETQYF
V: TRBV3-1; D: TRBD1; size: .; J: TRBJ1-2; DNA: TGTGCCAGCAGCCCTCGGGACAGGGGGCGAGGGGGGAATGGCTACACCTTC; CDR3: CASSPRDRGRGGNGYTF